The clone carrying this T cell receptor (beta chain) was seen many times. Its antigen is as yet unknown. Only healthy Caucasians were included as donors. This CDR3 has 12 residues. Germline CDR1 is SQVTM and CDR2 is ANQGSEA. The V end was cut by 1 base, the J end by 4 bases, with 8 bases between. A universal primer site came from template switching; cDNA carried unique molecular identifiers. TCRdb processed the 5' RACE reads anew with MiXCR; each CDR3 protein has one entry. The repertoire has fewer than 650,000 distinct CDR3 sequences, under 8.5% of them found once; the top ten carry 1.6%. The source of the sample is a study of identical twins. Regarding the study as a whole: Findings came from cross-sectional statistics, without long-term follow-up of donors.

The sample also formed part of further work on yellow fever vaccine responses in identical twins.

Material for sequencing was PBMCs. The gene calls are TRBV29-1 and TRBJ2-7; the D is unclear. This sequence was found in a woman aged 18-35 years in good health. The CDR3 bases are TGCAGCGTTGAAGGACCTTTTTACGAGCAGTACTTC. It translates to CSVEGPFYEQYF.